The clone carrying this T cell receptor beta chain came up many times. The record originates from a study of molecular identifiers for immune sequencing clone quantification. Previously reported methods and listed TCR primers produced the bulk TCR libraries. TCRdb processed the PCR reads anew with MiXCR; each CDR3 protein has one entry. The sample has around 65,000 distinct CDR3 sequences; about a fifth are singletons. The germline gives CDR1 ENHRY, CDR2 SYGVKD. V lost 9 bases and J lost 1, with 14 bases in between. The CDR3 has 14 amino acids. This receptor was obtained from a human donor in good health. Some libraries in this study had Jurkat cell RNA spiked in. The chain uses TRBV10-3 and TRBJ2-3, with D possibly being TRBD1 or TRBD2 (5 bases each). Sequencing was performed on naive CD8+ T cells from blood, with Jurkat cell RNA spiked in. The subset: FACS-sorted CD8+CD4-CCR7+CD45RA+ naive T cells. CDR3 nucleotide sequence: TGTGCCATGAGGGACCCTCTCGGCACAGATACGCAGTATTTT. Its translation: CAMRDPLGTDTQYF.